This TCR beta chain was captured by sequencing in a study of shared clonotypes between healthy human individuals. The protocol was immunoSEQ multiplex PCR, while the TCRdb copy is restricted to in-frame clones and leaves out a portion. The data hold around 2.3 million clones, with more than 90% observed a single time. Unmatched junction bases numbered 6, after V lost 4 bases and J lost 2 bases. Germline CDR1 is SGHDN and CDR2 is FVKESK. The CDR3 covers 16 residues. The study separated CD4+ cells into CD45RA+ naive and CD45RA-negative memory subsets. The chain combines TRBV14 with TRBJ2-5; 11 nucleotides match TRBD2. This receptor was obtained from a man younger than 30 in good health. Sequencing was done on a sample of naive CD4+ T cells sorted from blood. Sample subset: CD45RA+ positively selected. For the CDR3, the DNA is TGTGCCAGCAGCCTGACTAGCGGGGCCGCTCAAGAGACCCAGTACTTC. This codes for CASSLTSGAAQETQYF.